A selection of T cell receptor beta chains follows, all from one sample in a study of chemoradiotherapy in HPV16-positive cancers. The repertoire was sequenced with immunoSEQ multiplex PCR; TCRdb's copy has only in-frame clones and lacks some. The data show over 5,000 clones, with around 87% seen just once and about 2.1% held by the top ten. The source was tumor tissue, collected from a patient who underwent chemoradiotherapy. Receptor source: a human donor with HPV-associated anogenital cancer. Each CDR3 is given with its conserved first and last residue. A D gene is named only where the DNA matches it firmly. Clone size appears in some rows only: once, few, many, or a class for an expanded clone.

TRBD1	TRBJ1-2	TRBV19	few	TGTGCCAGTAGCCTAAAGGGGACAGGGGCAATCGGTGGCTACACCTTC	CASSLKGTGAIGGYTF
NA	TRBJ2-1	TRBV10-3	once	TGTGCCATCAGAACGGGCGGTGTTTACAATGAGCAGTTCTTC	CAIRTGGVYNEQFF
TRBD2	TRBJ2-7	TRBV7-8	NA	TGTGCCAGCAGCACCAGCGGGACTAGCGGCTCCTACGAGCAGTACTTC	CASSTSGTSGSYEQYF
TRBD2	TRBJ2-7	TRBV4-1	NA	TGCGCCAGCAGCCAAGAAGTAGGGACTAGAAGGGAGCAGTACTTC	CASSQEVGTRREQYF
TRBD1	TRBJ2-1	TRBV7-3	NA	TGTGCCAGCAGTTTGCCCACAGGGGGCGGCGAGCAGTTCTTC	CASSLPTGGGEQFF
NA	TRBJ1-4	TRBV5-3	NA	TGTGCCAGAAGCTTGGTTGGCTTCTTATGTGGTGCAACTAATGAAAAACTGTTTTTT	CARSLVGFLCGATNEKLFF
NA	TRBJ2-7	TRBV7-7	NA	TGTGCCAGCAGCTTATCGGCAGGGTCTAGCTACGAGCAGTACTTC	CASSLSAGSSYEQYF
NA	TRBJ1-1	TRBV18	NA	TGTGCCAGCTCAGCCAAACAGGACACTGAAGCTTTCTTT	CASSAKQDTEAFF
NA	TRBJ2-2	TRBV7-3	NA	TGTGCCAGCAGCCGCTTCGGACTTGTGAACACCGGGGAGCTGTTTTTT	CASSRFGLVNTGELFF
TRBD1	TRBJ1-2	TRBV6-5	NA	TGTGCCGGCCCCTCGGGACAGATAAACTATGGCTACACCTTC	CAGPSGQINYGYTF
NA	TRBJ2-7	TRBV5-4	NA	TGTGCCAGACACTACGAGCAGTACTTC	CARHYEQYF
NA	TRBJ1-2	TRBV27	NA	TGTGCCAGCAGTCCCGGACGGGCTATTGGCCACACCTTC	CASSPGRAIGHTF
NA	TRBJ2-7	TRBV5-4	NA	TGTGCCAGCAGCTTAGGTCAGGGGGGTGGAGAGCAGTACTTC	CASSLGQGGGEQYF
NA	TRBJ2-7	TRBV7-7	once	TGTGCCAGCAGCCCTAGGGCGCGGGACGAGCAGTACTTC	CASSPRARDEQYF
TRBD1	TRBJ2-1	TRBV5-1	NA	TGCGCCAGCAGCTTGGTACAGGGGGCGTACAATGAGCAGTTCTTC	CASSLVQGAYNEQFF
TRBD1	TRBJ1-2	TRBV28	NA	TGTGCCAGCAGGGCGGACAGGGTTGATCATTTGGTTAACTATGGCTACACCTTC	CASRADRVDHLVNYGYTF
TRBD2	TRBJ2-7	TRBV5-6	NA	TGTGCCAGCAGGCTCTCGGGCAGCGGGGGGTACGAGCAGTACTTC	CASRLSGSGGYEQYF
TRBD2	TRBJ2-1	TRBV7-3	NA	TGTGCCAGCAGCGCCCGGACTAGCGGGAGAGGCAATGAGCAGTTCTTC	CASSARTSGRGNEQFF
TRBD1	TRBJ1-3	TRBV29-1	NA	TGCAGCGTCCGGACAGGCTCTGGAAACACCATATATTTT	CSVRTGSGNTIYF
NA	TRBJ1-1	TRBV27	NA	TGTGCCAGCAGTTTATCGAGGGGCGGCACTGAAGCTTTCTTT	CASSLSRGGTEAFF
NA	TRBJ1-2	TRBV7-2	NA	TGTGCCAGCAGCGACCCACTCTATGGCTACACCTTC	CASSDPLYGYTF
TRBD1	TRBJ2-7	TRBV7-2	NA	TGTGCCAGCAGGTCCGGGACAGGGGGCTCCTACGAGCAGTACTTC	CASRSGTGGSYEQYF
NA	TRBJ1-3	TRBV9	NA	TGTGCCAGCAGCCCCAGGTTGGGGGCTGGAAACACCATATATTTT	CASSPRLGAGNTIYF
NA	TRBJ1-2	TRBV29-1	NA	TGCAGCGTTGGTACTGGTAACTATGGCTACACCTTC	CSVGTGNYGYTF
NA	TRBJ1-6	TRBV5-4	NA	TGTGCCAGCAGCAAGGACAGCTCTCATAATTCACCCCTCCACTTT	CASSKDSSHNSPLHF
NA	TRBJ1-3	TRBV4-2	NA	TGTGCCAGCAGCCAAGACAGGGCGAACACCATATATTTT	CASSQDRANTIYF
NA	TRBJ2-7	TRBV19	NA	TGTGCCAGTAGTCCGGGACTCCTGAGCTCCTACGAGCAGTACTTC	CASSPGLLSSYEQYF
NA	TRBJ1-4	TRBV13	NA	TGTGCCAGCAGCCGGACCTCGGGACGTAATAATGAAAAACTGTTTTTT	CASSRTSGRNNEKLFF
NA	TRBJ2-1	TRBV7-9	NA	TGTGCCAGCAGCTCGTGGGGATTTTACTCCTACAATGAGCAGTTCTTC	CASSSWGFYSYNEQFF
NA	TRBJ1-1	TRBV6-5	NA	TGTGCCAGCGGTTCGGACGTGCACATGAACACTGAAGCTTTCTTT	CASGSDVHMNTEAFF
NA	TRBJ1-1	TRBV9	NA	TGTGCCAGCAGCGTCAAAGGGGAGGGGGGGATGGCTTTCTTT	CASSVKGEGGMAFF
NA	TRBJ2-7	TRBV6-1	NA	TGTGCCAGCAGTGTTGGACTCCCGGGTAATCCCCACTTC	CASSVGLPGNPHF
NA	TRBJ2-7	TRBV5-6	NA	TGTGCCAGCAGCCGCGGACGAGCCTACGAGCAGTACTTC	CASSRGRAYEQYF
NA	TRBJ1-1	TRBV7-7	once	TGTGCCAGCAGCCGAGAAGAGGCCACTGAAGCTTTCTTT	CASSREEATEAFF
TRBD2	TRBJ2-2	TRBV7-2	NA	TGTGCCAGCAGCTCGACTAGCGGAAACACCGGGGAGCTGTTTTTT	CASSSTSGNTGELFF
NA	TRBJ1-1	TRBV6-6	NA	TGTGCCAGCAAGGCCCCGGCAGGAAAGAACACTGAAGCTTTCTTT	CASKAPAGKNTEAFF
TRBD2	TRBJ2-2	TRBV7-3	NA	TGTGCCAGCAGCCCGCAAGCGTGGAGCGGGAGGGACACCGGGGAGCTGTTTTTT	CASSPQAWSGRDTGELFF
TRBD2	TRBJ2-2	TRBV6-5	NA	TGTGCCAGCAGTGGGGGACTAGTGAACACCGGGGAGCTGTTTTTT	CASSGGLVNTGELFF
TRBD1	TRBJ2-5	TRBV7-2	NA	TGTGCCAGCAGCTCCATTGACAGGGTTGTTGAGACCCAGTACTTC	CASSSIDRVVETQYF
NA	TRBJ1-5	TRBV9	once	TGTGCCAGCAGCTCCCGGCCAGATAGCAATCAGCCCCAGCATTTT	CASSSRPDSNQPQHF
NA	TRBJ1-2	TRBV7-2	NA	TGTGCCAGCAGCTTAGTGGATGGGTGGGATGGCTACACCTTC	CASSLVDGWDGYTF
NA	TRBJ1-1	TRBV5-6	NA	TGTGCCAGCAGCTTCGGGGAGGAGTGGTACACTGAAGCTTTCTTT	CASSFGEEWYTEAFF
NA	TRBJ2-5	TRBV28	NA	TGTGCCAGCAGTTCGGACGGAGGGGGGATACAAGAGACCCAGTACTTC	CASSSDGGGIQETQYF
NA	TRBJ1-2	TRBV28	NA	TGTGCCAGCACCCCAGCGGCCGATTATTATGGCTACACCTTC	CASTPAADYYGYTF
TRBD2	TRBJ2-5	TRBV18	NA	TGTGCCAGCTCACCTTCCGTAGCGGGAACGAGGGGAGAGACCCAGTACTTC	CASSPSVAGTRGETQYF
NA	TRBJ1-2	TRBV28	few	TGTGCCAGCCTATCCGGGGAGACCTATGGCTACACCTTC	CASLSGETYGYTF
NA	TRBJ1-2	TRBV5-5	NA	TGTGCCAGCAATTCGGGGTCCCCAGGTTATGGCTACACCTTC	CASNSGSPGYGYTF
NA	TRBJ2-1	TRBV5-1	few	TGCGCCAGCAGCGCCGGGCTCGGACAGACAAACAATGAGCAGTTCTTC	CASSAGLGQTNNEQFF